These T cell receptor beta chains were read from a single sample in a study of blood T cell repertoires in COVID-19. The repertoire was sequenced with immunoSEQ multiplex PCR; TCRdb's copy has only in-frame clones and lacks some. The sample lists some 260,000 clones, approximately 77% occurring once. Sequencing was carried out using peripheral blood. The source is a woman aged 18-29 years with acute or convalescent COVID-19. CDR3s include the opening cysteine and the closing phenylalanine or tryptophan. A D gene is named only where the DNA matches it firmly. Clone sizes are given selectively: once, few, many, or a class where the clone is expanded.

>TRBV27|-|TRBJ2-7|TRBD2
CASSLSGSPYEQYF
TGTGCCAGCAGTTTAAGCGGGAGTCCCTACGAGCAGTACTTC
>TRBV4-3|-|TRBJ2-7|-
CASSQGFSAGREQYF
TGCGCCAGCAGTCAGGGCTTCAGCGCCGGACGGGAGCAGTACTTC
>TRBV4-3|-|TRBJ2-1|TRBD2
CASSQVGAGAANEQFF
TGCGCCAGCAGCCAAGTCGGAGCGGGAGCGGCCAATGAGCAGTTCTTC
>TRBV7-6|few|TRBJ1-1|-
CASSHSWGGNTEAFF
TGTGCCAGCAGCCACTCGTGGGGGGGCAACACTGAAGCTTTCTTT
>TRBV3-1/TRBV3-2|-|TRBJ1-2|-
CASRTKRGAGYTF
TGTGCCAGCAGAACTAAACGGGGGGCTGGCTACACCTTC
>TRBV5-1|-|TRBJ2-1|TRBD2
CASSFRTSGNEQFF
TGCGCCAGCAGCTTTCGGACTAGCGGCAATGAGCAGTTCTTC
>TRBV30|-|TRBJ2-5|TRBD2
CAWGQGLAGVETQYF
TGTGCCTGGGGACAGGGACTAGCGGGAGTAGAGACCCAGTACTTC
>TRBV27|-|TRBJ1-5|TRBD1
CASSPPGQLSNQPQHF
TGTGCCAGCAGTCCGCCGGGACAGCTCAGCAATCAGCCCCAGCATTTT
>TRBV3-1/TRBV3-2|-|TRBJ2-1|-
CASSRQGVVEQFF
TGTGCCAGCAGTCGACAAGGGGTAGTTGAGCAGTTCTTC
>TRBV6-6|-|TRBJ2-7|-
CASSRLNYEQYF
TGTGCCAGCAGCAGACTCAACTACGAGCAGTACTTC
>TRBV19|-|TRBJ2-7|-
CASSIDHSGAYEQYF
TGTGCCAGTAGTATAGATCATTCGGGGGCCTACGAGCAGTACTTC
>TRBV2|-|TRBJ2-2|TRBD1
CASRPGTGYSGELFF
TGTGCCAGCAGGCCCGGGACAGGGTATTCCGGGGAGCTGTTTTTT
>TRBV7-9|-|TRBJ2-3|-
CASSLGATSTDTQYF
TGTGCCAGCAGCTTAGGAGCGACTAGCACAGATACGCAGTATTTT
>TRBV9|-|TRBJ1-1|-
CASSPGGVTEAFF
TGTGCCAGCAGCCCGGGGGGGGTCACTGAAGCTTTCTTT
>TRBV30|-|TRBJ2-5|TRBD1
CAWSQLLRDRGHETQYF
TGTGCCTGGAGTCAACTCCTTCGGGACAGGGGGCATGAGACCCAGTACTTC
>TRBV19|-|TRBJ1-2|TRBD1
CASSIDRTGMIYGYTF
TGTGCCAGTAGTATAGATCGGACAGGGATGATCTATGGCTACACCTTC
>TRBV24-1|-|TRBJ2-2|-
CATSDATRVAELFF
TGTGCCACCAGTGACGCAACTAGGGTGGCGGAGCTGTTTTTT
>TRBV15|-|TRBJ2-1|-
CATSRGLAIKFF
TGTGCCACCAGCAGAGGCCTAGCAATAAAGTTCTTC
>TRBV6-6|-|TRBJ1-2|TRBD1
CASSPTGEYGYTF
TGTGCCAGCAGTCCTACAGGGGAGTATGGCTACACCTTC
>TRBV5-5|-|TRBJ1-2|-
CASSLDRYGYTF
TGTGCCAGCAGTCTCGATAGATATGGCTACACCTTC
>TRBV6-2/TRBV6-3|-|TRBJ2-1|-
CASSYTETQFF
TGTGCCAGCAGTTACACGGAGACGCAGTTCTTC
>TRBV27|-|TRBJ1-6|-
CASRTGSRTLHF
TGTGCCAGCAGAACCGGGTCTAGAACCCTCCACTTT
>TRBV3-1/TRBV3-2|-|TRBJ2-7|TRBD2
CASSQGEREGHDEQYF
TGTGCCAGCAGCCAAGGGGAGCGGGAGGGCCACGACGAGCAGTACTTC
>TRBV5-1|-|TRBJ1-6|-
CASSLGGRSPLHF
TGCGCCAGCAGCCTCGGGGGGCGCTCACCCCTCCACTTT
>TRBV6-5|-|TRBJ2-7|TRBD1
CASSRPGQGTQQYF
TGTGCCAGCAGTCGGCCCGGACAGGGGACGCAGCAGTACTTC
>TRBV7-9|-|TRBJ1-1|-
CASSLELWLGDTEAFF
TGTGCCAGCAGCTTAGAGTTGTGGTTAGGGGACACTGAAGCTTTCTTT
>TRBV15|-|TRBJ2-7|-
CATSLGGTQEQYF
TGTGCCACCAGCCTGGGGGGGACACAAGAGCAGTACTTC
>TRBV7-2|few|TRBJ2-1|TRBD2
CASSRLTSGGDNEQFF
TGTGCCAGCAGCCGTCTGACTAGCGGGGGAGACAATGAGCAGTTCTTC
>TRBV6-5|-|TRBJ2-5|-
CASSYIPGRGEETQYF
TGTGCCAGCAGTTATATCCCAGGCAGGGGCGAAGAGACCCAGTACTTC
>TRBV3-1/TRBV3-2|-|TRBJ2-7|TRBD2
CASSQGGRASREQYF
TGTGCCAGCAGCCAAGGCGGGAGGGCCTCTCGAGAGCAGTACTTC
>TRBV6-5|-|TRBJ1-1|TRBD1
CASSPNRGNTEAFF
TGTGCCAGCAGTCCTAACAGGGGGAACACTGAAGCTTTCTTT
>TRBV6-5|-|TRBJ1-1|-
CASSSPAGGEAFF
TGTGCCAGCAGTTCTCCAGCAGGAGGGGAAGCTTTCTTT
>TRBV19|-|TRBJ2-1|-
CASSKEAVRVYNEQFF
TGTGCCAGTAGTAAGGAGGCCGTGCGAGTCTACAATGAGCAGTTCTTC
>TRBV4-3|-|TRBJ2-1|TRBD2
CASSPGPAGVGHEQFF
TGCGCCAGCAGCCCGGGCCCAGCGGGAGTAGGCCATGAGCAGTTCTTC
>TRBV6-1|-|TRBJ1-5|-
CASSEVGGGEMGPQHF
TGTGCCAGCAGTGAAGTCGGCGGGGGGGAAATGGGGCCCCAGCATTTT
>TRBV7-3|-|TRBJ2-1|TRBD2
CASSLASGAYNEQFF
TGTGCCAGCAGCTTGGCTAGCGGAGCCTACAATGAGCAGTTCTTC
>TRBV19|-|TRBJ2-1|TRBD2
CASRLSGPTYNEQFF
TGTGCCAGTAGACTTAGCGGGCCGACCTACAATGAGCAGTTCTTC
>TRBV7-8|-|TRBJ1-5|-
CASSLEGWGSNQPQHF
TGTGCCAGCAGCTTAGAGGGGTGGGGCAGCAATCAGCCCCAGCATTTT
>TRBV6-2/TRBV6-3|once|TRBJ1-2|TRBD1
CASSRFQGARGYTF
TGTGCCAGCAGTAGGTTTCAGGGGGCGCGAGGCTACACCTTC
>TRBV5-3|-|TRBJ2-1|TRBD2
CARSASAGAYNEQFF
TGTGCCAGAAGCGCCTCAGCGGGAGCCTACAATGAGCAGTTCTTC
>TRBV5-8|-|TRBJ2-1|-
CASTPFGSNEQFF
TGTGCCAGCACCCCTTTTGGGAGCAATGAGCAGTTCTTC
>TRBV28|-|TRBJ1-3|-
CASSSPNGNTIYF
TGTGCCAGCAGTTCCCCCAATGGAAACACCATATATTTT
>TRBV14|-|TRBJ2-7|-
CASSQDRYPIHTYEQYF
TGTGCCAGCAGCCAAGATCGGTACCCTATTCATACCTACGAGCAGTACTTC
>TRBV7-2|once|TRBJ2-7|-
CASSSAGIIYEQYF
TGTGCCAGCAGCTCAGCCGGGATAATCTACGAGCAGTACTTC
>TRBV19|-|TRBJ1-2|-
CASSIRREGNYGYTF
TGTGCCAGTAGTATAAGGCGGGAAGGGAACTATGGCTACACCTTC
>TRBV28|-|TRBJ2-1|-
CASSPSNEQFF
TGTGCCAGCAGTCCTTCGAATGAGCAGTTCTTC
>TRBV6-5|-|TRBJ2-6|-
CASSREFGANVLTF
TGTGCCAGCAGTCGAGAGTTTGGGGCCAACGTCCTGACTTTC
>TRBV7-8|-|TRBJ1-1|TRBD1
CASSSPGTGGEAFF
TGTGCCAGCAGCTCCCCCGGGACAGGGGGTGAAGCTTTCTTT
>TRBV27|-|TRBJ2-1|TRBD2
CASQEAGIYNEQFF
TGTGCCAGCCAGGAAGCGGGGATCTACAATGAGCAGTTCTTC
>TRBV19|once|TRBJ1-4|TRBD1
CASSFRGQVVSQNEKLFF
TGTGCCAGTAGCTTTCGGGGACAGGTCGTATCGCAAAATGAAAAACTGTTTTTT
>TRBV6-5|once|TRBJ1-5|-
CASRGAWDNQPQHF
TGTGCCAGCAGGGGGGCATGGGATAATCAGCCCCAGCATTTT
>TRBV20-1|-|TRBJ2-7|TRBD2
CSASSLLAGVNYEQYF
TGCAGTGCTAGTTCCTTGTTAGCGGGGGTGAACTACGAGCAGTACTTC
>TRBV6-2/TRBV6-3|-|TRBJ2-1|TRBD2
CASSYWASGSDEQFF
TGTGCCAGCAGTTACTGGGCTAGCGGGAGCGATGAGCAGTTCTTC
>TRBV7-9|-|TRBJ2-3|TRBD1
CASSDHTTGARVQYF
TGTGCCAGCAGCGATCATACCACAGGGGCAAGGGTGCAGTATTTT
>TRBV27|-|TRBJ1-2|-
CASSYGFGVHYGYTF
TGTGCCAGCAGTTATGGTTTCGGGGTTCACTATGGCTACACCTTC
>TRBV7-2|-|TRBJ2-2|-
CASSFPAVNTGELFF
TGTGCCAGCAGCTTCCCGGCGGTCAACACCGGGGAGCTGTTTTTT
>TRBV11-2|-|TRBJ2-1|-
CASSSLGPGGEQFF
TGTGCCAGCAGCTCACTAGGTCCCGGGGGTGAGCAGTTCTTC
>TRBV30|-|TRBJ2-5|TRBD2
CAWSSRLIGLAGYETQYF
TGTGCCTGGAGCTCCCGGTTGATAGGACTAGCGGGATATGAGACCCAGTACTTC